The entry below describes one T cell receptor beta chain. Antigen unknown. These data originate in a study of cytomegalovirus exposure and HLA in healthy donors. The PCR employed 60 Vbeta primers together with 13 Jbeta primers. Produced via immunoSEQ multiplex PCR; TCRdb's table is partial and in-frame only. This table holds 150,000 to 200,000 clones, approximately 85% found once. Overall study results and limits: V- and J-gene trimming of TCR beta was linked (in a later analysis) to a missense DCLRE1C variant. The classifier was said to identify cytomegalovirus status with high specificity and sensitivity.

Germline V CDR1 and CDR2: MDHEN, SYDVKM. The CDR3 contains 18 residues. Germline trimming cut 1 base from V and 7 bases from J; bases unmatched to any gene: 16. The chain links TRBV28 to TRBJ1-5, with TRBD1 matching 7 bases. The sample consisted of PBMCs. This sequence originates from a woman in her forties or fifties in good health and CMV-seronegative. In DNA form, the CDR3 reads TGTGCCAGCAGTTTATCCTGGGTCGTGGGGGGCAGGGGGCAGCCCCAGCATTTT. Translated, it gives CASSLSWVVGGRGQPQHF. The full variable domain, completed using reference TRBV28 and TRBJ1-5, is DVKVTQSSRYLVKRTGEKVFLECVQDMDHENMFWYRQDPGLGLRLIYFSYDVKMKEKGDIPEGYSVSREKKERFSLILESASTNQTSMYLCASSLSWVVGGRGQPQHFGDGTRLSIL.